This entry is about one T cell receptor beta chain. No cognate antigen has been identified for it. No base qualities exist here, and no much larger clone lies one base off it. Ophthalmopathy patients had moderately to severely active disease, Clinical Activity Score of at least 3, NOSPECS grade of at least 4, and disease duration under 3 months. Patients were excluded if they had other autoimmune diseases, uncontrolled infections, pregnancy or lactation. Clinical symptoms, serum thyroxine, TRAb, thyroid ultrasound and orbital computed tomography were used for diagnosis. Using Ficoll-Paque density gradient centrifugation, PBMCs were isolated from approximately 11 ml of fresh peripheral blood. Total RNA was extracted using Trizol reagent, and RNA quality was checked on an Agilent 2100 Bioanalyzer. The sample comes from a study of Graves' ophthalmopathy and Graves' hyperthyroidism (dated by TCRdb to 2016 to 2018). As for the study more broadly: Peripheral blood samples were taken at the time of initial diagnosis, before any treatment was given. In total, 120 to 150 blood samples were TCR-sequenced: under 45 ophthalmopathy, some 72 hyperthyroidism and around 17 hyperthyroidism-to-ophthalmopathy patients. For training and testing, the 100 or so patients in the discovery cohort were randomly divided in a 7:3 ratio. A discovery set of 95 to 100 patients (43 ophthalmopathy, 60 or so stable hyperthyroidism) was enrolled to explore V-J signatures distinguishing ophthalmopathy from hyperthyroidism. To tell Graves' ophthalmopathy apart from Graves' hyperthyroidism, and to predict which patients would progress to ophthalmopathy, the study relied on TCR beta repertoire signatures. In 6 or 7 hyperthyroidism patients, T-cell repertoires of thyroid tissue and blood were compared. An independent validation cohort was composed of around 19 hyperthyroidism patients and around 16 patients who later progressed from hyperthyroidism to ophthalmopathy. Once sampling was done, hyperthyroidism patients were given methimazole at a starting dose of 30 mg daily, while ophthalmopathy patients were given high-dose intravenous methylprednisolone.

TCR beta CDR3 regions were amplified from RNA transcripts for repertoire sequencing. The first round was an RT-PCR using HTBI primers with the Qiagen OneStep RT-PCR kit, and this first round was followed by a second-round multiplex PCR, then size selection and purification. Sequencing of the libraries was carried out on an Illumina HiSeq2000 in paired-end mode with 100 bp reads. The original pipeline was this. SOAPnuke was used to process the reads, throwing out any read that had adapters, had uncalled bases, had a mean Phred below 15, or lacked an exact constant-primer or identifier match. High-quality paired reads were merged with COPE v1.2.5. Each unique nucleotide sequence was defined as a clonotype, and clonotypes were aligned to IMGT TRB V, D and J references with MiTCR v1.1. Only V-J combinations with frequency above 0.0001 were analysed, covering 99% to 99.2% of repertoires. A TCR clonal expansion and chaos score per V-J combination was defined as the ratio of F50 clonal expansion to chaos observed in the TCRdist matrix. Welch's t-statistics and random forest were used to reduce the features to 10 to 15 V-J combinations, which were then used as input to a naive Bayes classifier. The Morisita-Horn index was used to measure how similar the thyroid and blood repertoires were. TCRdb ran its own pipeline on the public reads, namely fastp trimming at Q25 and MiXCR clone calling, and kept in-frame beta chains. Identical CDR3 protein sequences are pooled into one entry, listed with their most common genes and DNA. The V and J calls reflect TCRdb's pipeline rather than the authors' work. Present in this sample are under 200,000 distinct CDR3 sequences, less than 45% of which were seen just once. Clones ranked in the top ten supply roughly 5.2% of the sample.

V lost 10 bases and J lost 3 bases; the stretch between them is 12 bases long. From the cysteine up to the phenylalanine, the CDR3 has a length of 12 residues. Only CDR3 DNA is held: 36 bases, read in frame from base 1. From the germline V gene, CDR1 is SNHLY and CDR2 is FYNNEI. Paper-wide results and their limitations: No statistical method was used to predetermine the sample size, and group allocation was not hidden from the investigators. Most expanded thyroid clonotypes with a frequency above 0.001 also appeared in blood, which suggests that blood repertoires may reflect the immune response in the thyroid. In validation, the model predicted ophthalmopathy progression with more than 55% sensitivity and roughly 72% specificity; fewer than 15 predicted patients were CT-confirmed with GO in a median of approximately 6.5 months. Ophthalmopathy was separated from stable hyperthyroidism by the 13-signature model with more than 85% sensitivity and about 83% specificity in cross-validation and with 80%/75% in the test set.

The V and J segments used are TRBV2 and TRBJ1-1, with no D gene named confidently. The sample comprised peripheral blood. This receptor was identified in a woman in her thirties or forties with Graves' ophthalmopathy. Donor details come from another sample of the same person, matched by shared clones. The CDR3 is CATQPGYTEAFF. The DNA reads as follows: TGTGCCACCCAGCCCGGTTACACTGAAGCTTTCTTT.